Presented here are 18 T cell receptor beta chains from one specimen sequenced in a study of blood T cell repertoires in COVID-19. Repertoires were generated with immunoSEQ multiplex PCR, while TCRdb's copy carries only in-frame clones and drops some. The table records some 200,000 clones, 70% to 90% of them present only once. The specimen was peripheral blood. The origin of the receptors is a man aged 50 to 60 with COVID-19, enrolled during active disease.

The gene calls are TRBV11-3 and TRBJ2-3, with TRBD2 matching over 8 bases. CDR3 size: 15 residues. V lost 3 bases, J lost 0 bases, and 2 bases stayed unmatched. CDR1 SGHNT and CDR2 YENEEA come from the germline V gene. The DNA of the CDR3 is TGTGCCAGCAGCTTGTCTAGCGGGAGCACAGATACGCAGTATTTT. Protein: CASSLSSGSTDTQYF.

This clone was seen just once. This sequence joins TRBV29-1 and TRBJ2-3, with 7 nucleotides matching TRBD2. Per germline, CDR1 SQVTM and CDR2 ANQGSEA. Germline trimming cut 4 bases from V and 3 bases from J; bases unmatched to any gene: 10. This CDR3 contains 15 residues. CDR3 region: CSVARVAGRTDTQYF. In DNA form, the CDR3 reads TGCAGCGTTGCTCGGGTAGCGGGTAGGACAGATACGCAGTATTTT.

J is TRBJ2-5 and V is TRBV30; 10 nucleotides align to TRBD1. J lost 4 bases, V lost 5 bases, and 13 bases had no gene match. CDR3 size: 16 residues. CDR1 is GTSNPN and CDR2 is SVGIG in the germline V gene (reference sequence). CDR3 loop: CAWDTPGQGRRETQYF. The DNA of the CDR3 is TGTGCCTGGGACACGCCGGGACAGGGGAGGCGAGAGACCCAGTACTTC.

The genes are TRBV5-4 and TRBJ1-1, with 8 nucleotides matching TRBD1. The CDR3 has 15 residues. Germline CDR1 SGHNT, CDR2 YYREEE (reference sequence). The junction had 6 bases not matched to a gene; V was cut back by 4 bases and J by 1 base. The CDR3 region is CASSPWDRKNTEAFF. As DNA, the CDR3 is TGTGCCAGCAGCCCGTGGGACAGGAAGAACACTGAAGCTTTCTTT.

This sequence joins TRBV6-5 and TRBJ1-1; D may be TRBD1 (5 bases). CDR3 size: 16 residues. The ends were cut back, 0 bases at V and 0 bases at J, with 11 bases in the middle. Germline CDR1 reads MNHEY; CDR2 reads SVGAGI. The chain's CDR3 is CASSYSSRGVNTEAFF. CDR3 bases: TGTGCCAGCAGTTACTCGTCACGGGGGGTGAACACTGAAGCTTTCTTT.

V usage is TRBV14 and J usage is TRBJ2-1, with TRBD2 matching 7 bases. The CDR3 extends over 15 amino acids. The V and J ends lost 1 base and 4 bases, in that order; junction bases with no gene match: 4. Germline V CDR1 and CDR2: SGHDN, FVKESK. The CDR3 region has the DNA TGTGCCAGCAGCCAAGTGGGGGGGGGTTACAATGAGCAGTTCTTC. Its translation: CASSQVGGGYNEQFF.

V usage is TRBV27 and J usage is TRBJ1-4; the D gene is possibly TRBD1 (5 bases). Germline-derived CDR1 and CDR2 are MNHEY and SMNVEV (reference sequence). The CDR3 is 16 residues long. Trimming stripped 1 base from V and 7 bases from J, with 16 bases between. CDR3 region: CASSLFPTTAIEKLFF. CDR3 nucleotides: TGTGCCAGCAGTTTATTTCCTACGACAGCGATTGAAAAACTGTTTTTT. The full variable domain, in which reference TRBV27 and TRBJ1-4 provide the parts outside the CDR3, is EAQVTQNPRYLITVTGKKLTVTCSQNMNHEYMSWYRQDPGLGLRQIYYSMNVEVTDKGDVPEGYKVSRKEKRNFPLILESPSPNQTSLYFCASSLFPTTAIEKLFFGSGTQLSVL.

The chain couples TRBV6-6 to TRBJ1-1, with 7 bases fitting TRBD1. Germline V lookup: CDR1 MNHNY, CDR2 SVGAGI (reference sequence). The CDR3 is made up of 14 amino acids. Losses at the gene ends were 4 bases for V and 4 bases for J; bases not matched to a gene: 6. The chain's CDR3 is CASSFLTGPTEAFF. CDR3 bases: TGTGCCAGCAGTTTCTTGACAGGGCCCACTGAAGCTTTCTTT.

This chain connects TRBV5-1 to TRBJ2-7; TRBD1 agrees at 7 bases. This CDR3 spans 16 amino acids. Germline V CDR1 and CDR2: SGHRS, YFSETQ. V was pared by 4 bases and J by 5 bases, with 15 bases of the junction left unmatched. The DNA for the CDR3 is TGCGCCAGCAGCCAGAATTGGGGCAGGGGGTGGGACGAGCAGTACTTC. This sequence encodes CASSQNWGRGWDEQYF.

The V gene is TRBV19, the J gene TRBJ1-1; TRBD1 might be the D (6 bases). Trimming cost V 6 bases and J 3 bases, with 14 bases left between them. Germline lookup yields CDR1 LNHDA and CDR2 SQIVND (reference sequence). The CDR3 has 14 residues. Written as DNA, the CDR3 is TGTGCCAGTAGAACCCCACAGGGAGACACTGAAGCTTTCTTT. Encoded protein: CASRTPQGDTEAFF.

This sequence joins TRBV11-3 and TRBJ2-1; the D gene is possibly TRBD1 (6 bases). This CDR3 is 13 amino acids long. Trimming took 3 bases from V and 5 from J, leaving 8 bases between them. The V gene's germline CDR1 is SGHNT and CDR2 YENEEA. Here the CDR3 reads CASSFGGNNEQFF. The DNA for the CDR3 is TGTGCCAGCAGCTTTGGGGGCAACAATGAGCAGTTCTTC.

This clone was picked up a small number of times. The genes are TRBV19 and TRBJ1-5; possible D gene TRBD1, 6 bases. This CDR3 is 17 amino acids long. Trimming cost V 0 bases and J 2 bases, with 14 bases left between them. Germline V gives CDR1 LNHDA, CDR2 SQIVND (reference sequence). The CDR3, as DNA: TGTGCCAGTAGTATAGATCTTGAGACAGGACGCAATCAGCCCCAGCATTTT. Translating gives CASSIDLETGRNQPQHF.

The chain recombines TRBV6-5 with TRBJ1-5; D possibly corresponds to TRBD1 (6 bases). CDR3 size: 14 residues. Germline CDR1 is MNHEY and CDR2 is SVGAGI. Between the trimmed V and J ends, which lost 4 bases and 3 bases, there was a span of 10 bases. The DNA for the CDR3 is TGTGCCAGCAGTTTGGACAGAAACAATCAGCCCCAGCATTTT. Translating it yields CASSLDRNNQPQHF.

This chain's CDR3 is CASSESRDYEQYF. The CDR3, as DNA: TGTGCCAGCAGCGAAAGTCGGGACTACGAGCAGTACTTC. The genes are TRBV7-3 and TRBJ2-7; tentative D call: TRBD2 (5 bases). Trimming cost V 5 bases and J 3 bases, with 11 bases left between them. CDR3 size: 13 residues. Germline lookup yields CDR1 SGHTA and CDR2 FQGTGA.

The genes are TRBV28 and TRBJ2-3; 10 nucleotides agree with TRBD2. Germline CDR1 reads MDHEN; CDR2 reads SYDVKM. CDR3 length: 16 residues. Trimming removed 9 bases from V and 0 bases from J; junction bases left unmatched: 9. The CDR3 bases are TGTGCCAGTACAAGGACTAGCGGAATTAGCACAGATACGCAGTATTTT. Protein product: CASTRTSGISTDTQYF.

This chain joins TRBV28 and TRBJ2-5; possible D gene TRBD1, 7 bases. V shed 3 bases and J shed 5 bases, with 16 bases lying between them. Germline-derived CDR1 and CDR2 are MDHEN and SYDVKM. The CDR3 is 15 residues long. The CDR3 loop reads CASSLEGQSWETQYF. For the CDR3, the DNA is TGTGCCAGCAGTTTGGAGGGACAGTCCTGGGAGACCCAGTACTTC.

The chain joins TRBV10-3 to TRBJ2-5; TRBD1 is a possible D gene (5 bases). CDR3 length equals 17 residues. The V end was cut by 0 bases, the J end by 4 bases, with 18 bases between. Germline V lookup: CDR1 ENHRY, CDR2 SYGVKD. The CDR3 nucleotides read TGTGCCATCAGTGAGTCCTGGGGATTACAGGAGCCAGAGACCCAGTACTTC. It is translated as CAISESWGLQEPETQYF.

The sample holds a few counts of this clone. The chain has TRBV25-1 and TRBJ1-2, with D possibly matching TRBD1 (6 bases). With 8 bases removed from V and 4 bases from J, the gap between germline ends came to 14 bases. The CDR3 consists of 13 residues. CDR1 MGHDK and CDR2 SYGVNS come from the germline V gene. The CDR3 is CASGDTFGYGYTF. In nucleotides, the CDR3 is TGTGCCAGCGGGGACACGTTTGGCTATGGCTACACCTTC.